This note documents a single TCR beta chain sequence. These data originate in a study of technical replicates of blood from four donors. Between the trimmed V and J ends, which lost 1 base and 7 bases, there was a span of 7 bases. The CDR3 runs to 11 residues. CDR1 and CDR2 from the germline V gene are GTSNPN and SVGIG (reference sequence). TCRdb keeps only in-frame clones here, not all; method: immunoSEQ multiplex PCR. The data hold approximately 12,000 clones, with about 90% observed a single time. This sequence originates from a human donor in good health. The sequenced sample was PBMCs. The chain joins TRBV30 to TRBJ2-5; D is unclear. CDR3 in DNA: TGTGCCTGGAGTGGACTCAGGACCCAGTACTTC. Its protein is CAWSGLRTQYF.